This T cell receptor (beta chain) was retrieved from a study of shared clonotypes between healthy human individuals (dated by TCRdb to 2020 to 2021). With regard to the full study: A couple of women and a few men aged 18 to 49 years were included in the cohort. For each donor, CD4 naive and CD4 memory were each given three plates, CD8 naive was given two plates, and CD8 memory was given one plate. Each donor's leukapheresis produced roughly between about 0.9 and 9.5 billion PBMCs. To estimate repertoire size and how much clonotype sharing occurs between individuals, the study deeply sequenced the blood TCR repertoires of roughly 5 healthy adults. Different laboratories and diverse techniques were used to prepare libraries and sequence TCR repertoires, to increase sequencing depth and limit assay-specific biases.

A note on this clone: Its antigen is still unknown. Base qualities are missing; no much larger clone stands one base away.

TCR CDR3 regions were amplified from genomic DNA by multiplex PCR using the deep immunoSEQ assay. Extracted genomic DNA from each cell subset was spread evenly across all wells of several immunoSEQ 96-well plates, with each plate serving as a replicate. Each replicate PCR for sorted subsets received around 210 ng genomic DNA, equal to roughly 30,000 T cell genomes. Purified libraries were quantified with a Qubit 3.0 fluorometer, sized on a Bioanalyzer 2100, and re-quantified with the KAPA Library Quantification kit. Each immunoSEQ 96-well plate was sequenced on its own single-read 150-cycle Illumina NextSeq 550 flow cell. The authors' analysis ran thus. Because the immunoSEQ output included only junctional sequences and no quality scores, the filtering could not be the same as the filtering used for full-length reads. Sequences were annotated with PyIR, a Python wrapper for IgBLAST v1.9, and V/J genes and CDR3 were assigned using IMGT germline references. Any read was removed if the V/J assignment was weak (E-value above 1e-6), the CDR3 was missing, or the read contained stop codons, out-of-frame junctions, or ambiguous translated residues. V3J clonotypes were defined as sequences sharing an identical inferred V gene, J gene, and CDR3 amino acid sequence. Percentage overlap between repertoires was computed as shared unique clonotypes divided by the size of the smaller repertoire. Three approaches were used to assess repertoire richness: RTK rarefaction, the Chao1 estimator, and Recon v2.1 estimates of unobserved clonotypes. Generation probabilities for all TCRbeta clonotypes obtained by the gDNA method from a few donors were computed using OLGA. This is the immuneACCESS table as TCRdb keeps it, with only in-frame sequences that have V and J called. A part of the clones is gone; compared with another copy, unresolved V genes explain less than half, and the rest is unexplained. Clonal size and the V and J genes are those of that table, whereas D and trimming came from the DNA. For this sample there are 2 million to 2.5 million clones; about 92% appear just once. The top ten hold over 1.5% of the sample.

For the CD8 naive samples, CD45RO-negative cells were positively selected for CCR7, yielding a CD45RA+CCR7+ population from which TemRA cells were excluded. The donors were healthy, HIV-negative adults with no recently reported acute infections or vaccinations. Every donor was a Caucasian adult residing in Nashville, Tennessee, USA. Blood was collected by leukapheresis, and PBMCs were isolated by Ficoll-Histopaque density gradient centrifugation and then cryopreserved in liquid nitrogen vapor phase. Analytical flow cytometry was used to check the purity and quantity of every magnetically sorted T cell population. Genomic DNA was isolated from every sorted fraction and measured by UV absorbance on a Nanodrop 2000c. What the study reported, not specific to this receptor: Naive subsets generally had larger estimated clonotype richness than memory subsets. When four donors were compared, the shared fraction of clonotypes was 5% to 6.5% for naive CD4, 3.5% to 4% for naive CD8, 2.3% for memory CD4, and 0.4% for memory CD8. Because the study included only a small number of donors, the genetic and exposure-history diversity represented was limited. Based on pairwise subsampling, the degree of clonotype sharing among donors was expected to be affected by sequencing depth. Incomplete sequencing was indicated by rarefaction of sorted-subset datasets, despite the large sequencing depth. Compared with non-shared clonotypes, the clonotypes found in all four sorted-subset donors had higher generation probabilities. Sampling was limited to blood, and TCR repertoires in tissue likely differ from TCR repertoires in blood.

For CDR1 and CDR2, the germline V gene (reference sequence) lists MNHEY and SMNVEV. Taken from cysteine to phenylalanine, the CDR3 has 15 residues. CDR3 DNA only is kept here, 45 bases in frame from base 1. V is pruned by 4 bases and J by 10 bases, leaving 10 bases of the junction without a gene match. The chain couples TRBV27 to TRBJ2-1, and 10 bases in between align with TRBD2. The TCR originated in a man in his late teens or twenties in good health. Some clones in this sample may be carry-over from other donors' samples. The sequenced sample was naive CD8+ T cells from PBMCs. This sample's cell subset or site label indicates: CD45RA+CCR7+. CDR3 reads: CASSYVLAGEGEQFF. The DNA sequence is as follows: TGTGCCAGCAGTTATGTCCTAGCGGGAGAAGGGGAGCAGTTCTTC.